The 29 T cell receptor beta chains in this list originate from one sample, sequenced in a study of blood T cell repertoires in COVID-19 (dated by TCRdb to the early 2020s). The protocol used for the library was the immunoSEQ multiplex PCR assay. TCRdb took this table from immuneACCESS and kept in-frame rearrangements with V and J called. Such tables lack part of the clones; where checked against another copy, unresolved V genes explain under half of the gap, and the rest is unexplained. This sample lists 80,000 to 100,000 clones; less than 85% were detected once. Jointly, the top ten make up 10% of the sample. What was sequenced was peripheral blood. The receptors originated from a woman between 70 and 85 years old with acute or convalescent COVID-19.

V and J are TRBV28 and TRBJ1-5; 9 bases match TRBD1. V gave up 11 bases and J gave up 4 bases; unmatched junction bases: 12. CDR1 MDHEN and CDR2 SYDVKM come from the germline V gene. There are 15 residues in the CDR3. The CDR3 DNA follows: TGTGCCTCCAGCGACGGGGGACAGGGAAATCAGCCCCAGCATTTT. It is translated as CASSDGGQGNQPQHF. Drawing the rest from reference TRBV28 and TRBJ1-5, the complete variable domain is DVKVTQSSRYLVKRTGEKVFLECVQDMDHENMFWYRQDPGLGLRLIYFSYDVKMKEKGDIPEGYSVSREKKERFSLILESASTNQTSMYLCASSDGGQGNQPQHFGDGTRLSIL.

The chain combines TRBV30 with TRBJ2-7; a possible D gene is TRBD1 (6 bases). Trimming shortened V by 0 bases and J by 2 bases, and 8 bases separated the two germline ends. The CDR3 spans 13 residues. Germline lookup yields CDR1 GTSNPN and CDR2 SVGIG (reference sequence). CDR3 coding DNA: TGTGCCTGGAGTGTGCAGGGGACCTACGAGCAGTACTTC. Residues: CAWSVQGTYEQYF.

The chain is built from TRBV28 and TRBJ1-6; the D gene is possibly TRBD1 (6 bases). Looked up from germline, CDR1 is MDHEN and CDR2 is SYDVKM. With 6 bases removed from V and 3 bases from J, the gap between germline ends came to 9 bases. CDR3 length: 14 residues. Here the CDR3 DNA reads TGTGCCAGCAGGGGGACACTCTATAATTCACCCCTCCACTTT. Protein: CASRGTLYNSPLHF.

This clone appeared once. This chain joins TRBV5-1 and TRBJ2-2, with 12 bases lining up with TRBD2. Losses at the gene ends were 4 bases for V and 7 bases for J; bases not matched to a gene: 11. The CDR3 spans 17 residues. Germline assignment: CDR1 SGHRS and CDR2 YFSETQ. Here the CDR3 reads CASSQARLAGVIGELFF. In nucleotides, the CDR3 is TGCGCCAGCAGCCAGGCAAGACTAGCGGGAGTCATCGGGGAGCTGTTTTTT.

The rearrangement uses TRBV28 and TRBJ1-1; 7 positions match TRBD1. J gave up 2 bases and V 3 bases, and 3 bases lay outside the gene matches. Germline V gives CDR1 MDHEN, CDR2 SYDVKM. The CDR3 sequence is 14 residues long. The CDR3 region has the DNA TGTGCCAGCAGTTTTGGGACAGCTAACACTGAAGCTTTCTTT. Residues: CASSFGTANTEAFF.

This clone was seen only once. The rearrangement links TRBV28 to TRBJ2-7; D is possibly TRBD2 (6 bases). Trimming cost V 1 base and J 3 bases, with 13 bases left between them. The germline V gene encodes CDR1 MDHEN and CDR2 SYDVKM. This CDR3 comprises 15 residues. This CDR3 is CASSLSVGGDYEQYF. The CDR3 DNA reads as TGTGCCAGCAGTTTATCGGTGGGGGGAGACTACGAGCAGTACTTC.

This clone was counted between two and nine times. The J gene is TRBJ2-7, the V gene TRBV27, with D perhaps TRBD1 (6 bases). The length of the CDR3 is 14 residues. The V end was cut by 4 bases, the J end by 6 bases, with 16 bases between. The germline CDR1 and CDR2 sequences are MNHEY and SMNVEV (reference sequence). The CDR3 DNA sequence: TGTGCCAGCAGTTGGACTGCTCCAGGGGCCGAGCAGTACTTC. This gives the protein CASSWTAPGAEQYF.

J is TRBJ1-1 and V is TRBV7-9; a weak D match, TRBD1 (6 bases). Germline CDR1 SEHNR, CDR2 FQNEAQ (reference sequence). There are 15 residues in the CDR3. V was trimmed by 1 base and J by 1 base, leaving 10 bases between them. The CDR3 nucleotides are TGTGCCAGCAGCTTAGACGGACAGCCGAACACTGAAGCTTTCTTT. This gives the protein CASSLDGQPNTEAFF.

The chain is built from TRBV28 and TRBJ1-1; D possibly corresponds to TRBD1 (6 bases). The CDR3 consists of 15 residues. Germline values: CDR1 MDHEN, CDR2 SYDVKM. V shed 7 bases and J shed 0 bases, with 15 bases lying between them. This chain's CDR3 is CASTLRGPMNTEAFF. The CDR3 DNA reads TGTGCCAGCACTCTCAGGGGCCCGATGAACACTGAAGCTTTCTTT.

This clone has a count of ten or more. The DNA of the CDR3 is TGTGCCAGCAGTTACTCGGGGGACTACCTTTGGCAGTACTTC. Encoded protein: CASSYSGDYLWQYF. The chain has TRBV6-6 and TRBJ2-7; TRBD2 agrees at 7 bases. The germline V gene has CDR1 MNHNY and CDR2 SVGAGI (reference sequence). Losses at the gene ends were 0 bases for V and 9 bases for J; bases not matched to a gene: 8. CDR3 size: 14 residues.

The chain's CDR3 is CASTRPGGGQETQYF. CDR3 in DNA: TGTGCCAGTACCCGACCGGGCGGGGGACAAGAGACCCAGTACTTC. V gene TRBV7-2 combines with J gene TRBJ2-5, with 7 bases aligning to TRBD2. CDR1 is SGHTA, CDR2 FQGNSA, per germline. CDR3 length equals 15 residues. Trimming cost V 9 bases and J 2 bases; bases outside gene matches: 12.

This chain joins TRBV5-1 and TRBJ2-1; D not resolved. The CDR3 consists of 14 residues. Trimming cost V 0 bases and J 8 bases, with 12 bases left between them. CDR1 and CDR2 (germline): SGHRS, YFSETQ. CDR3 sequence reads: CASSLGHQVDEQFF. The CDR3 DNA sequence: TGCGCCAGCAGCTTGGGACATCAAGTCGATGAGCAGTTCTTC.

V gene TRBV19 combines with J gene TRBJ2-7, with 13 bases aligning to TRBD2. V trimming: 3 bases; J trimming: 0 bases; junction bases outside the gene matches: 8. The CDR3 is 18 amino acids. Germline CDR1 is LNHDA and CDR2 is SQIVND (reference sequence). In DNA, the CDR3 is TGTGCCAGTAGTATCCGACTAGCGGGAGGACAAAGCTCCTACGAGCAGTACTTC. Residues: CASSIRLAGGQSSYEQYF.

The CDR3 sequence: CASSSMGRGYNSPLHF. For the CDR3, the DNA is TGTGCCAGCAGTTCCATGGGCCGGGGCTATAATTCACCCCTCCACTTT. The chain carries TRBV27 and TRBJ1-6; no definite D call. V lost 4 bases, J lost 3 bases, and 13 bases lay in between. This CDR3 comprises 16 residues. Per germline, CDR1 MNHEY and CDR2 SMNVEV (reference sequence).

This clone appeared a few times. The V gene is TRBV18, the J gene TRBJ2-1, with 9 bases fitting TRBD2. CDR1 and CDR2 from the germline V gene are KGHSH and LQKENI. The CDR3 covers 16 residues. V dropped 5 bases and J dropped 7; count of bases not matched to a gene: 12. The CDR3 sequence: CASSSTTSGRLNEQFF. The CDR3 DNA reads as TGTGCCAGCTCATCGACTACTAGCGGGCGCCTGAATGAGCAGTTCTTC.

The CDR3 DNA reads TGCGCCAGCGCAGGGCTAGCGGGGGACAATGAGCAGTTCTTC. Encoded protein: CASAGLAGDNEQFF. The chain couples TRBV5-1 to TRBJ2-1; 10 bases are shared with TRBD2. The J segment lost 5 bases and the V segment lost 7 bases, leaving 6 bases of the junction unmatched. The CDR3 covers 14 residues. The germline gives CDR1 SGHRS, CDR2 YFSETQ.

This clone was recorded a few times. The chain links TRBV6-5 to TRBJ2-1; 14 bases fit TRBD2. The J segment lost 9 bases and the V segment lost 8 bases, leaving 6 bases of the junction unmatched. The CDR3 has 14 amino acids. CDR1 MNHEY and CDR2 SVGAGI come from the germline V gene. This chain's CDR3 is CASRGLAGGSEQFF. The CDR3 DNA is TGTGCCAGCCGAGGACTAGCGGGAGGTAGTGAGCAGTTCTTC.

By sample share, this clone is medium-sized. The J gene is TRBJ2-2, the V gene TRBV5-1; the D gene is possibly TRBD2 (5 bases). CDR3 length: 16 amino acids. Germline values: CDR1 SGHRS, CDR2 YFSETQ. V shed 0 bases and J shed 7 bases, with 16 bases lying between them. The CDR3 spells CASSLELVSVGGELFF. Here the CDR3 DNA reads TGCGCCAGCAGCTTGGAACTAGTTTCTGTCGGCGGGGAGCTGTTTTTT.

V is TRBV6-2 or TRBV6-3 and J is TRBJ2-2, with 10 bases identical to TRBD2. The CDR3 contains 15 residues. The trim removed 5 bases at V and 7 bases at J, leaving 7 bases unmatched. Per germline, CDR1 MNHEY and CDR2 SVGEGT. The CDR3 loop reads CASSAQLAGHGELFF. DNA for the CDR3: TGTGCCAGCAGTGCCCAACTAGCGGGACACGGGGAGCTGTTTTTT.

V is TRBV27 and J is TRBJ1-6; no firm D call. CDR1 is MNHEY and CDR2 is SMNVEV in the germline V gene (reference sequence). Trimming shortened V by 4 bases and J by 6 bases, and 13 bases separated the two germline ends. There are 15 residues in the CDR3. CDR3 sequence: CASSYTPLGNSPLHF. CDR3 in DNA: TGTGCCAGCAGTTATACGCCCCTCGGTAATTCACCCCTCCACTTT.

This chain uses TRBV9 with TRBJ1-5; TRBD1 agrees at 7 bases. This CDR3 has 13 residues. Germline values: CDR1 SGDLS, CDR2 YYNGEE. With V trimmed by 3 bases and J by 6 bases, 3 bases remained unmatched. The CDR3 DNA follows: TGTGCCAGCAGCGCAGGGGGAACTCAGCCCCAGCATTTT. Encoded protein: CASSAGGTQPQHF.

The gene calls are TRBV7-3 and TRBJ1-2; 8 positions agree with TRBD1. In germline, CDR1 is SGHTA, CDR2 FQGTGA. This CDR3 is 13 amino acids long. V shed 5 bases and J 7 bases; nucleotides not matched to a gene: 6. This CDR3 is CASSRDRGSGYTF. CDR3 DNA sequence: TGTGCCAGCAGCCGAGACAGGGGCAGTGGCTACACCTTC.

This clone has a single count. The chain recombines TRBV29-1 with TRBJ1-1; D unresolved. CDR1 is SQVTM and CDR2 is ANQGSEA in the germline V gene. V lost 6 bases and J 8 bases, leaving 19 bases between the germline ends. The CDR3 is 13 amino acids. Written as DNA, the CDR3 is TGCAGCGTCGTCTTCGACACCCCAACAGAAGCTTTCTTT. Translated, it gives CSVVFDTPTEAFF.

This chain links TRBV18 with TRBJ1-2, with TRBD1 matching over 7 bases. The CDR3 consists of 14 residues. The germline gives CDR1 KGHSH, CDR2 LQKENI. The V and J ends lost 2 bases and 2 bases, in that order; junction bases with no gene match: 2. The CDR3, as DNA: TGTGCCAGCTCACCAACGGACAGGAACTATGGCTACACCTTC. This codes for CASSPTDRNYGYTF.

There are a few counts of this clone. The genes are TRBV6-5 and TRBJ1-2, with 7 bases identical to TRBD1. The germline gives CDR1 MNHEY, CDR2 SVGAGI. Unmatched junction bases numbered 9, after V lost 8 bases and J lost 3 bases. The CDR3 covers 14 residues. DNA of the CDR3: TGTGCCAGCGGTCGGACAGGACGCGACTATGGCTACACCTTC. Translated: CASGRTGRDYGYTF.

This clone showed up just once. The CDR3 loop reads CASSQQGGEKLFF. DNA of the CDR3: TGTGCCAGCAGCCAACAGGGGGGAGAAAAACTGTTTTTT. This chain connects TRBV3-1 (or the pseudogene TRBV3-2) to TRBJ1-4; 7 positions match TRBD1. V was clipped by 2 bases and J by 8 bases; unmatched bases: 2. Germline-derived CDR1 and CDR2 are LGHDT and YNNKEL (reference sequence). The CDR3 is 13 residues long.

The gene calls are TRBV5-1 and TRBJ1-2; D is perhaps TRBD1 (6 bases). The CDR3 has 13 residues. The V and J ends lost 4 bases and 7 bases respectively, with 14 bases between them. Per germline, CDR1 SGHRS and CDR2 YFSETQ. The CDR3, as DNA: TGCGCCAGCAGCCCGACAGGCCCCGGTGGCTACACCTTC. The encoded protein is CASSPTGPGGYTF.

This clone was counted once. V gene TRBV27 combines with J gene TRBJ1-2, with D possibly being TRBD1 (5 bases). Germline V gene lookup returns CDR1 MNHEY and CDR2 SMNVEV (reference sequence). V lost 5 bases to trimming and J lost 3 bases, with 16 bases between them. CDR3 size: 15 residues. CDR3 amino acids: CASSLTGGAYYGYTF. The CDR3, as DNA: TGTGCCAGCAGTCTTACGGGAGGGGCATACTATGGCTACACCTTC.

The chain carries TRBV5-1 and TRBJ2-7, with 8 nucleotides matching TRBD2. Germline-derived CDR1 and CDR2 are SGHRS and YFSETQ. The CDR3 is made up of 16 amino acids. V shed 0 bases and J 6 bases; nucleotides not matched to a gene: 11. The CDR3 region is CASSLEASGLSTEQYF. The CDR3 bases are TGCGCCAGCAGCTTGGAAGCTAGCGGGCTATCTACCGAGCAGTACTTC.